This T cell receptor beta chain derives from a study of early T cells in non-severe SARS-CoV-2 infection. Study results and limitations: VDJdb matching skewed toward anti-spike CD8 responses, missing private and CD4 specificities.

TCRdb fed the 5' RACE reads into MiXCR, producing one record per CDR3 protein. The sample has some 77,000 distinct CDR3 sequences, 13% seen once; the top ten hold about 1.1%. The V and J ends lost 4 bases and 5 bases respectively, with 10 bases between them. Germline V gene data show CDR1 as LGHDT and CDR2 as YNNKEL (reference sequence). The CDR3 has 13 amino acids. The table lists this clonotype with a few counts. What it binds is not known. This receptor was identified in an adult who was a healthcare worker with PCR-confirmed SARS-CoV-2 infection or an uninfected control (not recorded which). J is TRBJ2-3 and V is TRBV3-1; D ambiguous. The specimen was whole blood. In DNA, the CDR3 is TGTGCCAGCAGCCTCCGTCTGGGAGATACGCAGTATTTT. Translation: CASSLRLGDTQYF.